A single sample is the source of the 3 T cell receptor beta chains below, sequenced in a study of OX40 agonist ivuxolimab in advanced cancers. Profiling relied on immunoSEQ multiplex PCR, and the TCRdb table lists in-frame clones only, not all of them. The sample has roughly 100,000 clones, less than 95% seen once. The material sequenced was CD4+ or CD8+ T cells sorted from blood, taken in a trial of the OX40 agonist ivuxolimab. These receptors were taken from an adult with an advanced solid tumor such as melanoma, head and neck, liver or kidney cancer.

In the case of this clone: The junction and the germline gene differ at one end; a read error may be behind it. The J gene is TRBJ2-2, the V gene TRBV7-7, with 7 bases fitting TRBD2. The CDR3 is 14 amino acids. CDR1 SSHAT and CDR2 FNYEAQ come from the germline V gene (reference sequence). CDR3 DNA: TGTGCTAGCAGCCGTAGCGGGTACACCGGGGAGCTGTTTTTT. Its protein is CASSRSGYTGELFF.

This chain connects TRBV7-9 to TRBJ2-3; possible D gene TRBD1, 5 bases. CDR3 size: 14 residues. Germline V gene data show CDR1 as SEHNR and CDR2 as FQNEAQ (reference sequence). Trimming removed 1 base from V and 1 base from J, with 6 bases in between. CDR3 region: CASSLVGGTDTQYF. CDR3 nucleotides: TGTGCCAGCAGCTTAGTAGGGGGCACAGATACGCAGTATTTT.

CDR3 region: CASSLLAGGVAKNIQYF. As DNA, the CDR3 is TGTGCCAGCAGCCTCCTGGCGGGCGGGGTAGCCAAAAACATTCAGTACTTC. The J gene is TRBJ2-4, the V gene TRBV7-8; D might be TRBD2 (6 bases). Trimming stripped 5 bases from V and 0 bases from J, with 17 bases between. The length of the CDR3 is 17 residues. Per germline, CDR1 SGHVS and CDR2 FQNEAQ. The variable domain in full, with the rest retrieved from reference TRBV7-8 and TRBJ2-4, is GAGVSQSPRYKVAKRGQDVALRCDPISGHVSLFWYQQALGQGPEFLTYFQNEAQLDKSGLPSDRFFAERPEGSVSTLKIQRTQQEDSAVYLCASSLLAGGVAKNIQYFGAGTRLSVL.